What follows is one T cell receptor beta chain and its context. Its antigen remains unknown. All of the isolated RNA was reverse transcribed, so expressed TCRB transcripts were sequenced. About 3.6 million reads were obtained on average from naive, central memory and regulatory T cell samples. Method: immunoSEQ multiplex PCR; TCRdb's copy keeps in-frame clones and lacks some. The repertoire holds approximately 57,000 clones, roughly 50% seen once, with around 2.7% in the top ten. The sample belongs to a study of beta chain features in type 1 diabetes. Study summary: In all, around 99 million sorted cells from all samples were analyzed. Whole-study findings and limits: Across all four CD4+ subsets, people with type 1 diabetes showed modestly shorter TCRB CDR3s. Patients' naive, central memory and Treg TCRB repertoires seemed closer to one another than those of healthy donors.

The authors sorted CD4+ naive, central memory, regulatory and stem cell-like memory cells via CD45RO/CCR7/CD25/CD127/CD95/CD27. The trim removed 8 bases at V and 4 bases at J, leaving 1 base unmatched. Germline values: CDR1 SNHLY, CDR2 FYNNEI. This CDR3 spans 13 amino acids. The chain is built from TRBV2 and TRBJ2-3; 12 bases agree with TRBD1. This TCR derives from a middle-aged woman with type 1 diabetes. Sequencing used Tregs from blood. The CDR3 DNA reads as TGTGCCAGCGGGACAGGGGGCGCAGATACGCAGTATTTT. It is translated as CASGTGGADTQYF.